One sample yielded the 27 T cell receptor beta chains listed below, sequenced in a study of T cell responses to AZD1222 COVID-19 vaccine. Sequenced by immunoSEQ multiplex PCR; TCRdb stores in-frame clones only, minus some. Of roughly 150,000 clones listed, 89% were seen once; the top ten hold 4.5% to 6.5%. Source: peripheral blood, taken on day 0 of AZD1222 vaccination. The source is an adult in good health.

This clone has just a few counts. The chain couples TRBV7-9 to TRBJ1-3; D unclear. Per the germline V gene, CDR1 is SEHNR and CDR2 is FQNEAQ (reference sequence). The V and J ends lost 9 bases and 4 bases respectively, with 22 bases between them. This CDR3 has 16 amino acids. CDR3 loop: CARKSSFPHSGNTIYF. The CDR3 DNA follows: TGTGCCAGGAAGTCATCTTTTCCCCACTCCGGAAACACCATATATTTT.

This chain uses TRBV19 with TRBJ2-5, with TRBD2 matching 7 bases. The germline CDR1 and CDR2 sequences are LNHDA and SQIVND (reference sequence). The CDR3 contains 15 residues. Trimming at V came to 5 bases and at J to 6 bases, leaving 12 bases not matched to a gene. The CDR3 DNA sequence: TGTGCCAGTAGTCGTCAAGGGAGGGCTGGTCAGACCCAGTACTTC. It codes for CASSRQGRAGQTQYF.

This rearrangement joins TRBV9 to TRBJ1-4; D is uncertain. V lost 4 bases and J 2 bases, leaving 9 bases between the germline ends. In germline, CDR1 is SGDLS, CDR2 YYNGEE. The CDR3 totals 14 residues. The chain's CDR3 is CASSIDPTNEKLFF. The CDR3 DNA follows: TGTGCCAGCAGCATAGACCCCACTAATGAAAAACTGTTTTTT.

The chain is built from TRBV6-1 and TRBJ1-5, with D tentatively TRBD1 (5 bases). CDR1 is MNHNS and CDR2 is SASEGT in the germline V gene. The CDR3 is made up of 13 amino acids. V shed 3 bases and J shed 6 bases, with 9 bases lying between them. The CDR3: CASSDQGFQPQHF. The CDR3 DNA reads TGTGCCAGCAGTGACCAGGGATTTCAGCCCCAGCATTTT.

The V call is TRBV4-1, the J call TRBJ2-7; D is uncertain. V shed 4 bases and J shed 2 bases, with 18 bases lying between them. This CDR3 has 16 residues. Per germline, CDR1 MGHRA and CDR2 YSYEKL. The CDR3 loop is CASSRPAGRNTYEQYF. In DNA, the CDR3 is TGCGCCAGCAGCCGCCCTGCTGGCAGGAACACCTACGAGCAGTACTTC.

This clone was seen just once. The chain combines TRBV21-1 with TRBJ1-5; the table's D call, TRBD1, was not checked against the DNA. TRBV21-1 is given as a pseudogene. The CDR3 covers 15 residues. The CDR3 loop is CAAVGGQGVYQPQHF. The CDR3 DNA follows: TGTGCCGCGGTGGGGGGACAGGGTGTTTATCAGCCCCAGCATTTT.

This chain links TRBV24-1 with TRBJ1-5, with unresolved D. The V gene's germline CDR1 is KGHDR and CDR2 SFDVKD. Trimming left V 4 bases short and J 4 bases short, with 10 bases between. This CDR3 region has 14 residues. The CDR3 protein is CATSDPGRNQPQHF. The CDR3 bases are TGTGCCACCAGTGACCCCGGACGGAATCAGCCCCAGCATTTT.

The chain has TRBV6-1 and TRBJ2-7; tentatively, D is TRBD1 or TRBD2 (7 bases each). The CDR3 spans 16 residues. Germline-derived CDR1 and CDR2 are MNHNS and SASEGT. V was trimmed by 1 base and J by 3 bases, leaving 16 bases between them. The CDR3 protein is CASSEVAGGAHYEQYF. The CDR3 DNA reads as TGTGCCAGCAGTGAAGTTGCAGGGGGGGCCCACTACGAGCAGTACTTC.

The chain couples TRBV10-2 to TRBJ2-2, with 13 bases matching TRBD2. The CDR3 covers 15 residues. Germline lookup yields CDR1 WSHSY and CDR2 SAAADI. Losses at the gene ends were 6 bases for V and 7 bases for J; bases not matched to a gene: 5. CDR3 sequence: CASRLAGGRLGELFF. CDR3 nucleotides: TGCGCCAGCAGACTAGCGGGAGGGCGCCTCGGGGAGCTGTTTTTT.

This rearrangement joins TRBV4-3 to TRBJ1-3; D gene ambiguous. The V end was cut by 0 bases, the J end by 0 bases, with 3 bases between. The CDR3 extends over 14 amino acids. CDR1 and CDR2 from the germline V gene are LGHNA and YSLEER. CDR3 sequence: CASSQEVSGNTIYF. CDR3 bases: TGCGCCAGCAGCCAAGAAGTCTCTGGAAACACCATATATTTT.

The V gene is TRBV4-2, the J gene TRBJ1-3; D is ambiguous. The CDR3 has 13 amino acids. Trimming left V 2 bases short and J 8 bases short, with 10 bases between. Germline V gene lookup returns CDR1 LGHNA and CDR2 YNFKEQ. As DNA, the CDR3 is TGTGCCAGCAGCCAAAGTAGGGCGGACACCATATATTTT. Its translation: CASSQSRADTIYF.

The genes are TRBV5-6 and TRBJ2-2; D unresolved. Trimming left V 4 bases short and J 3 bases short, with 19 bases between. The V gene's germline CDR1 is SGHDT and CDR2 YYEEEE. The CDR3 is made up of 17 amino acids. The DNA for the CDR3 is TGTGCCAGCAGCCTTGCTCGGTTCGCTGGGGACACCGGGGAGCTGTTTTTT. Amino acid sequence: CASSLARFAGDTGELFF.

In this sample, this clone turned up a few times. The chain couples TRBV5-1 to TRBJ1-2, with 7 bases identical to TRBD1. This CDR3 has 13 residues. V was pared by 3 bases and J by 6 bases, with 5 bases of the junction left unmatched. The germline V gene encodes CDR1 SGHRS and CDR2 YFSETQ. The DNA for the CDR3 is TGCGCCAGCAGCTCCCAGGGGGTCGATGGCTACACCTTC. Translation gives CASSSQGVDGYTF.

The genes are TRBV14 and TRBJ2-7; unclear D gene. The CDR3 has 14 residues. Germline lookup yields CDR1 SGHDN and CDR2 FVKESK. V was cut by 1 base and J by 2 bases, with 9 bases left in between. As DNA, the CDR3 is TGTGCCAGCAGCCAAGGTCGGCAGGCCTACGAGCAGTACTTC. Residues: CASSQGRQAYEQYF.

V usage is TRBV7-3 and J usage is TRBJ1-1; no firm D call. This CDR3 is 14 amino acids long. V was cut by 6 bases and J by 1 base, with 12 bases left in between. CDR1 SGHTA and CDR2 FQGTGA come from the germline V gene. Here the CDR3 reads CASRDATWNTEAFF. CDR3 nucleotide sequence: TGTGCCAGCAGGGACGCCACATGGAACACTGAAGCTTTCTTT. The full variable domain, rest sourced from reference TRBV7-3 and TRBJ1-1, is GAGVSQTPSNKVTEKGKYVELRCDPISGHTALYWYRQSLGQGPEFLIYFQGTGAADDSGLPNDRFFAVRPEGSVSTLKIQRTERGDSAVYLCASRDATWNTEAFFGQGTRLTVV.

This rearrangement joins TRBV19 to TRBJ2-2; D perhaps matches TRBD2 (5 bases). The germline gives CDR1 LNHDA, CDR2 SQIVND (reference sequence). The ends were cut back, 6 bases at V and 0 bases at J, with 11 bases in the middle. The CDR3 length is 15 residues. CDR3 sequence reads: CASRNSATNTGELFF. In DNA form, the CDR3 reads TGTGCCAGTAGGAATAGCGCTACGAACACCGGGGAGCTGTTTTTT.

The chain joins TRBV29-1 to TRBJ2-3, with unresolved D. From germline, CDR1 is SQVTM and CDR2 ANQGSEA. The CDR3 loop spans 16 amino acids. Deletions cut 4 bases from V and 0 bases from J, with 17 bases between. CDR3 in amino acids: CSVAPRAGISTDTQYF. The CDR3 bases are TGCAGCGTTGCCCCCCGGGCAGGCATAAGCACAGATACGCAGTATTTT.

J is TRBJ1-1 and V is TRBV4-1; D is ambiguous. V was shortened by 1 base and J by 8 bases, with 14 bases between the two germline ends. Germline-derived CDR1 and CDR2 are MGHRA and YSYEKL. The length of the CDR3 is 14 residues. CDR3 residues: CASSQAGRNEEAFF. CDR3 DNA sequence: TGCGCCAGCAGCCAAGCGGGTAGGAACGAAGAAGCTTTCTTT.

The J gene is TRBJ2-5, the V gene TRBV7-2; D could derive from TRBD1 or TRBD2 (6 bases each). The CDR3 is 14 residues long. V shed 7 bases and J shed 5 bases, with 17 bases lying between them. Germline CDR1 and CDR2: SGHTA and FQGNSA. CDR3 loop: CASKVGGISETQYF. In nucleotides, the CDR3 is TGTGCCAGCAAGGTCGGGGGCATTTCGGAGACCCAGTACTTC.

The CDR3 DNA is TGTGCCAGCAGTGATGTTCAGCACCTCCACTTT. As protein: CASSDVQHLHF. This chain uses TRBV6-1 with TRBJ1-6; D unclear. Germline V gives CDR1 MNHNS, CDR2 SASEGT. Trimming pared 3 bases from V and 15 bases from J, leaving 9 bases between. This CDR3 region has 11 residues.

The chain links TRBV7-9 to TRBJ2-2, with D unresolved. With 5 bases removed from V and 7 bases from J, the gap between germline ends came to 17 bases. CDR3 length: 15 amino acids. Per the germline V gene, CDR1 is SEHNR and CDR2 is FQNEAQ (reference sequence). The CDR3 coding sequence is TGTGCCAGCAGCCATCCCATGGGTTCGGGCGGGGAGCTGTTTTTT. Amino acids: CASSHPMGSGGELFF.

The chain couples TRBV14 to TRBJ2-7; 11 bases align to TRBD2. This CDR3 has 15 residues. The J segment lost 6 bases and the V segment lost 5 bases, leaving 9 bases of the junction unmatched. CDR1 is SGHDN, CDR2 FVKESK, per germline. The CDR3 nucleotides are TGTGCCAGCAGCTTAGTAGCGGGAGGGCCTGGCGAGCAGTACTTC. This codes for CASSLVAGGPGEQYF.

V usage is TRBV7-8 and J usage is TRBJ1-1; 11 positions agree with TRBD1. CDR3 length equals 15 residues. The ends lost 4 bases at V and 6 bases at J; junction bases unmatched: 7. CDR1 is SGHVS and CDR2 is FQNEAQ in the germline V gene. DNA of the CDR3: TGTGCCAGCAGCTATAGGGGACAGGGGGTCCCTGAAGCTTTCTTT. Translated: CASSYRGQGVPEAFF.

V and J are TRBV6-2 or TRBV6-3 and TRBJ1-2; 8 bases match TRBD1. Germline-derived CDR1 and CDR2 are MNHEY and SVGEGT. The V segment lost 6 bases and the J segment 4 bases; nucleotides outside the gene matches: 10. This CDR3 spans 15 amino acids. In nucleotides, the CDR3 is TGTGCCAGCAGCCCCCAGGGGGCGGTTAGCTATGGCTACACCTTC. Residues: CASSPQGAVSYGYTF.

This clone was detected once. This chain uses TRBV19 with TRBJ2-3; no firm D call. V lost 4 bases to trimming and J lost 1 base, with 18 bases between them. CDR3 length: 17 amino acids. Per germline, CDR1 LNHDA and CDR2 SQIVND (reference sequence). CDR3 sequence: CASSTHIEPPGTDTQYF. The CDR3 DNA follows: TGTGCCAGTAGTACCCACATCGAGCCTCCGGGCACAGATACGCAGTATTTT.

This clone was seen just once. The chain is built from TRBV2 and TRBJ2-7; TRBD2 agrees at 13 bases. CDR3 length equals 16 residues. The V segment lost 3 bases and the J segment 0 bases; nucleotides outside the gene matches: 2. Per germline, CDR1 SNHLY and CDR2 FYNNEI. CDR3 coding DNA: TGTGCCAGCAGTGATGGACTAGCGGGAGACTCCTACGAGCAGTACTTC. It yields the protein CASSDGLAGDSYEQYF. Complete variable domain (other parts from reference TRBV2 and TRBJ2-7): EPEVTQTPSHQVTQMGQEVILRCVPISNHLYFYWYRQILGQKVEFLVSFYNNEISEKSEIFDDQFSVERPDGSNFTLKIRSTKLEDSAMYFCASSDGLAGDSYEQYFGPGTRLTVT.

The chain couples TRBV7-9 to TRBJ2-7; 7 positions match TRBD2. This CDR3 has 16 amino acids. V gave up 1 base and J gave up 3 bases; unmatched junction bases: 9. CDR1 and CDR2 from the germline V gene are SEHNR and FQNEAQ (reference sequence). CDR3 amino acids: CASSLGSSGPRYEQYF. The CDR3 DNA is TGTGCCAGCAGCTTAGGGTCTAGCGGACCCCGCTACGAGCAGTACTTC.